The present entry profiles one TCR beta chain with its context. Its cognate antigen is unknown. PCR primers comprised 60 Vbeta and 13 Jbeta primers. Profiling relied on immunoSEQ multiplex PCR, and the TCRdb table lists in-frame clones only, not all of them. The data show about 160,000 clones, just under 75% seen once. CDR3 size: 14 residues. Germline assignment: CDR1 SGHAT and CDR2 FQNNGV. With V trimmed by 4 bases and J by 3 bases, 4 bases remained unmatched. This sample was taken from a study of cytomegalovirus exposure and HLA in healthy donors. Study observations and caveats: Accounts indicate the classifier identified cytomegalovirus status with strong specificity and sensitivity. The authors listed over 150 TCR beta chains as cytomegalovirus-associated.

The sample comprised PBMCs. The chain couples TRBV11-2 to TRBJ1-1; 8 bases map to TRBD1. This receptor was obtained from a young woman in good health and CMV-seronegative. Here the CDR3 reads CASSSRTGYTEAFF. The CDR3 DNA is TGTGCCAGCAGCTCTAGGACAGGGTACACTGAAGCTTTCTTT.